The TCR beta chain described here comes from a study of blood T cell repertoires in COVID-19. This clone occurred a few times. The CDR3 covers 15 residues. The trim removed 0 bases at V and 15 bases at J, leaving 11 bases unmatched. Germline loops: CDR1 SGHNT, CDR2 YYREEE (reference sequence). Only in-frame clones appear in the TCRdb table, and some are missing; sequencing was by immunoSEQ multiplex PCR. This table holds about 260,000 clones, roughly 86% found once. The chain couples TRBV5-4 to TRBJ2-1, with TRBD2 identical over 11 bases. This receptor was obtained from a man aged 35-49 years with active or convalescent COVID-19. Material: peripheral blood. CDR3 DNA sequence: TGTGCCAGCAGCTTGGAACTAGCGGGAGCCCCGATCCTGTTCTTC. As protein: CASSLELAGAPILFF. The variable domain in full, completed from reference TRBV5-4 and TRBJ2-1, reads ETGVTQSPTHLIKTRGQQVTLRCSSQSGHNTVSWYQQALGQGPQFIFQYYREEENGRGNFPPRFSGLQFPNYSSELNVNALELDDSALYLCASSLELAGAPILFFGPGTRLTVL.